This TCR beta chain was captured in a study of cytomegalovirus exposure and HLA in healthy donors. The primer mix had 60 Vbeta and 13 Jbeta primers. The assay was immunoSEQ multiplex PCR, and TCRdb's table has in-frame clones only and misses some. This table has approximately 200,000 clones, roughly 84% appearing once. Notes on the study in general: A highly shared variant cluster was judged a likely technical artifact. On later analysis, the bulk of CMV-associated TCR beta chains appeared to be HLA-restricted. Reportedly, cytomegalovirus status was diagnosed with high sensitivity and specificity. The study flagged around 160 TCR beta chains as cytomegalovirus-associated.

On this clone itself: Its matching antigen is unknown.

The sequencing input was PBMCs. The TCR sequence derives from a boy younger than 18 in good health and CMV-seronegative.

CDR3 nucleotide sequence: TGTGCCAGCAGTGAAGTTAAGGGACAGAACACTGAAGCTTTCTTT. Translating gives CASSEVKGQNTEAFF. J is TRBJ1-1 and V is TRBV2, with D perhaps TRBD1 (6 bases). The CDR3 length is 15 residues. V lost 1 base and J lost 1, with 10 bases in between. CDR1 SNHLY and CDR2 FYNNEI come from the germline V gene.